Below, 29 T cell receptor beta chains from the same sample are listed, as sequenced in a study of cytomegalovirus exposure and HLA in healthy donors. Assay: immunoSEQ multiplex PCR; the TCRdb copy retains only in-frame clones and omits some. The sample records 60,000 to 90,000 clones, 70% to 90% being singletons. The sample consisted of PBMCs. All receptors derive from a man aged 25-40 years in good health and CMV-seronegative.

The chain uses TRBV18 and TRBJ1-3; D is possibly TRBD1 (6 bases). The CDR3 has 16 residues. Germline V gene lookup returns CDR1 KGHSH and CDR2 LQKENI. Trimming stripped 2 bases from V and 0 bases from J, with 11 bases between. CDR3 loop: CASSPWDTASGNTIYF. In nucleotides, the CDR3 is TGTGCCAGCTCACCATGGGACACAGCCTCTGGAAACACCATATATTTT.

The table lists this clone with a few counts. The J gene is TRBJ1-2, the V gene TRBV6-1, with D uncertain. V was shortened by 10 bases and J by 3 bases, with 15 bases between the two germline ends. The germline V gene encodes CDR1 MNHNS and CDR2 SASEGT. This CDR3 contains 13 residues. CDR3 nucleotides: TGTGCCACCTGGCATAGAGGCTACTATGGCTACACCTTC. Translated, it gives CATWHRGYYGYTF.

The chain uses TRBV6-1 and TRBJ2-1; the D gene is possibly TRBD2 (6 bases). Germline V CDR1 and CDR2: MNHNS, SASEGT. This CDR3 is built from 13 residues. Trimming removed 2 bases at V and 10 bases at J, with 12 bases between. CDR3 in DNA: TGTGCCAGCAGTGAAATGTCCCTAGCGGAGCAGTTCTTC. This sequence encodes CASSEMSLAEQFF.

This sequence joins TRBV10-3 and TRBJ1-1; TRBD1 might be the D (5 bases). V lost 3 bases to trimming and J lost 3 bases, with 11 bases between them. Germline lookup yields CDR1 ENHRY and CDR2 SYGVKD. The CDR3 runs 14 residues. Here the CDR3 reads CAISDRGADTEAFF. In nucleotides, the CDR3 is TGTGCCATCAGTGATAGGGGCGCGGACACTGAAGCTTTCTTT.

The CDR3 reads CASSGHLQETQYF. CDR3 bases: TGTGCCAGCTCTGGGCACCTTCAAGAGACCCAGTACTTC. The chain is built from TRBV19 and TRBJ2-5; no firm D call. CDR3 length: 13 residues. Germline CDR1 is LNHDA and CDR2 is SQIVND (reference sequence). Deletions cut 9 bases from V and 2 bases from J, with 13 bases between.

The chain links TRBV6-1 to TRBJ2-3; D unresolved. The CDR3 loop spans 13 amino acids. Germline V CDR1 and CDR2: MNHNS, SASEGT. V was cut by 8 bases and J by 3 bases, with 12 bases left in between. The CDR3 is CASYLSRTDTQYF. The CDR3 DNA reads TGTGCCAGCTATTTGTCCCGGACAGATACGCAGTATTTT.

This clone was observed a few times. This chain links TRBV28 with TRBJ2-7; 11 positions match TRBD1. CDR1 is MDHEN and CDR2 is SYDVKM in the germline V gene. The V and J ends lost 6 bases and 6 bases, in that order; junction bases with no gene match: 1. The CDR3 totals 12 residues. DNA for the CDR3: TGTGCCAGCAGGGACAGGGGGCTCGAGCAGTACTTC. This translates into CASRDRGLEQYF.

CDR3 loop: CASRLPGQGIEQFF. The CDR3 DNA follows: TGTGCCAGCAGGTTACCGGGACAGGGTATTGAGCAGTTCTTC. The chain employs TRBV2 and TRBJ2-1, with 9 positions matching TRBD1. Germline-derived CDR1 and CDR2 are SNHLY and FYNNEI. Unmatched junction bases numbered 9, after V lost 6 bases and J lost 9 bases. The CDR3 sequence is 14 residues long.

CDR3 in amino acids: CASSPAGTVEETQYF. The CDR3 DNA sequence: TGTGCCAGCTCACCCGCCGGGACAGTGGAAGAGACCCAGTACTTC. The V gene is TRBV18, the J gene TRBJ2-5, with 7 bases aligning to TRBD1. The junction had 7 bases not matched to a gene; V was cut back by 3 bases and J by 3 bases. This CDR3 is 15 amino acids long. Germline V gene data show CDR1 as KGHSH and CDR2 as LQKENI.

This clone was detected a few times. J is TRBJ1-2 and V is TRBV2; 7 positions match TRBD1. CDR3 length equals 13 residues. Trimming at V came to 6 bases and at J to 6 bases, leaving 7 bases not matched to a gene. Germline assignment: CDR1 SNHLY and CDR2 FYNNEI. Here the CDR3 DNA reads TGTGCCAGCAGCTCTAACAGGGGTGATGGCTACACCTTC. It encodes CASSSNRGDGYTF.

The J gene is TRBJ2-5, the V gene TRBV11-3, with TRBD2 matching 11 bases. This CDR3 has 17 residues. Germline trimming cut 1 base from V and 5 bases from J; bases unmatched to any gene: 9. In germline, CDR1 is SGHNT, CDR2 YENEEA. The CDR3 DNA is TGTGCCAGCAGCTTAGGCCAAACTAGCGGGGGCGGGGAGACCCAGTACTTC. This encodes CASSLGQTSGGGETQYF.

The chain uses TRBV28 and TRBJ2-1, with D perhaps matching TRBD2 (5 bases). The CDR3 contains 14 residues. Trimming removed 7 bases from V and 3 bases from J, with 13 bases in between. The V gene's germline CDR1 is MDHEN and CDR2 SYDVKM. The CDR3 nucleotides are TGTGCCAGCAACGTCCCGGGGAACTACAATGAGCAGTTCTTC. Translating gives CASNVPGNYNEQFF.

This chain connects TRBV19 to TRBJ1-5, with D possibly TRBD1 on 6 matching bases. From germline, CDR1 is LNHDA and CDR2 SQIVND (reference sequence). With 3 bases removed from V and 6 bases from J, the gap between germline ends came to 15 bases. This CDR3 spans 15 amino acids. The CDR3 spells CASSIGGAKGQPQHF. The CDR3 coding sequence is TGTGCCAGTAGTATTGGGGGGGCGAAAGGTCAGCCCCAGCATTTT.

A single count supports this clone. V gene TRBV9 combines with J gene TRBJ1-5; D is unclear. Germline assignment: CDR1 SGDLS and CDR2 YYNGEE. V was clipped by 0 bases and J by 3 bases, with 10 bases between them. CDR3 length: 15 amino acids. Here the CDR3 reads CASSVGGGYNQPQHF. CDR3 nucleotide sequence: TGTGCCAGCAGCGTAGGGGGAGGCTACAATCAGCCCCAGCATTTT.

This clone came up once. V gene TRBV5-8 combines with J gene TRBJ2-2, with 10 bases that match TRBD1. The CDR3 totals 14 residues. The J segment lost 5 bases and the V segment lost 7 bases, leaving 5 bases of the junction unmatched. CDR1 is SGHTS and CDR2 is YDEGEE in the germline V gene. CDR3 nucleotide sequence: TGTGCCAGCTCGAGACAGGGGGCGACCGGGGAGCTGTTTTTT. This gives the protein CASSRQGATGELFF.

This clone was recorded only once. The V and J genes are TRBV11-2 and TRBJ2-2; D might be TRBD2 (6 bases). The V and J ends lost 4 bases and 3 bases respectively, with 15 bases between them. Germline V lookup: CDR1 SGHAT, CDR2 FQNNGV. This CDR3 comprises 16 residues. The CDR3: CASSSKTGTYTGELFF. As DNA, the CDR3 is TGTGCCAGCAGCTCCAAAACCGGGACTTACACCGGGGAGCTGTTTTTT.

V gene TRBV5-1 combines with J gene TRBJ1-3; 7 bases line up with TRBD1. From germline, CDR1 is SGHRS and CDR2 YFSETQ. V was pared by 4 bases and J by 2 bases, with 9 bases of the junction left unmatched. The CDR3 extends over 16 amino acids. CDR3 amino acids: CASSLTRQGAGNTIYF. The CDR3 DNA reads TGCGCCAGCAGCCTGACCCGACAGGGAGCTGGAAACACCATATATTTT.

CDR3 amino acids: CAYTEGGNQPQHF. DNA of the CDR3: TGTGCTTATACCGAGGGCGGCAATCAGCCCCAGCATTTT. The V gene is TRBV28, the J gene TRBJ1-5; D is ambiguous. There are 13 residues in the CDR3. Looked up from germline, CDR1 is MDHEN and CDR2 is SYDVKM.

The chain links TRBV19 to TRBJ1-4; tentatively, D is TRBD1 (6 bases). There are 14 residues in the CDR3. Germline V lookup: CDR1 LNHDA, CDR2 SQIVND (reference sequence). The V gene lost 5 bases and the J gene lost 7 bases, with 14 bases spanning the gap. The CDR3 region is CASSLRGAGEKLFF. Here the CDR3 DNA reads TGTGCCAGTAGTCTCCGGGGGGCAGGTGAAAAACTGTTTTTT.

The CDR3 DNA reads TGTGCCAGCTCACCAAACCAGGGGTTGGATTCACCCCTCCACTTT. Translation gives CASSPNQGLDSPLHF. J is TRBJ1-6 and V is TRBV18; TRBD1 might be the D (6 bases). Germline assignment: CDR1 KGHSH and CDR2 LQKENI. This CDR3 region has 15 residues. The V end was cut by 2 bases, the J end by 8 bases, with 13 bases between.

The chain has TRBV6-1 and TRBJ2-3, with 10 bases identical to TRBD2. The CDR3 loop spans 15 amino acids. V was clipped by 7 bases and J by 6 bases; unmatched bases: 10. Germline CDR1 reads MNHNS; CDR2 reads SASEGT. CDR3 region: CASTMSSGGPDTQYF. Written as DNA, the CDR3 is TGTGCCAGCACCATGAGTAGCGGGGGGCCGGATACGCAGTATTTT.

The chain employs TRBV7-8 and TRBJ2-3, with 8 bases lining up with TRBD2. V lost 3 bases, J lost 6 bases, and 2 bases stayed unmatched. In germline, CDR1 is SGHVS, CDR2 FQNEAQ. The CDR3 spans 13 residues. The CDR3 coding sequence is TGTGCCAGCAGCTTGCGGGGGGTCGATACGCAGTATTTT. It specifies CASSLRGVDTQYF.

V usage is TRBV2 and J usage is TRBJ2-1, with 11 nucleotides matching TRBD2. Germline CDR1 is SNHLY and CDR2 is FYNNEI. The CDR3 has 16 amino acids. The V and J ends lost 6 bases and 4 bases, in that order; junction bases with no gene match: 8. The DNA of the CDR3 is TGTGCCAGCAGGTCTAGCGGGGGGCCAGGATACAATGAGCAGTTCTTC. It translates to CASRSSGGPGYNEQFF.

This clone was detected a few times. V is TRBV10-3 and J is TRBJ1-1; D is ambiguous. CDR1 ENHRY and CDR2 SYGVKD come from the germline V gene. Trimming shortened V by 4 bases and J by 2 bases, and 5 bases separated the two germline ends. The CDR3 runs to 12 residues. CDR3 sequence: CAISGTNTEAFF. CDR3 DNA sequence: TGTGCCATCAGTGGGACTAACACTGAAGCTTTCTTT.

The chain couples TRBV5-1 to TRBJ2-2; 12 bases align to TRBD2. Per germline, CDR1 SGHRS and CDR2 YFSETQ. The V segment lost 4 bases and the J segment 5 bases; nucleotides outside the gene matches: 6. This CDR3 contains 16 residues. As DNA, the CDR3 is TGCGCCAGCAGCCCGACCGGGACTAGCGGGACCGGGGAGCTGTTTTTT. Translation gives CASSPTGTSGTGELFF.

This clone appeared once. This chain connects TRBV29-1 to TRBJ1-1, with a tentative D call TRBD1 (5 bases). This CDR3 has 13 residues. The V gene lost 0 bases and the J gene lost 11 bases, with 16 bases spanning the gap. CDR1 is SQVTM, CDR2 ANQGSEA, per germline. The CDR3 region has the DNA TGCAGCGTTGAAGATGGGGGGAGGATAGTGGCTTTCTTT. As protein: CSVEDGGRIVAFF.

The chain employs TRBV15 and TRBJ2-3; 10 nucleotides agree with TRBD2. V lost 10 bases, J lost 0 bases, and 4 bases stayed unmatched. Germline V CDR1 and CDR2: LNHNV, YYDKDF (reference sequence). The CDR3 runs to 14 residues. The CDR3 DNA reads TGTGCCAGTCGGACTAGCGGTAGCACAGATACGCAGTATTTT. It specifies CASRTSGSTDTQYF.

V usage is TRBV5-1 and J usage is TRBJ2-7, with 12 positions matching TRBD1. The CDR3 length is 16 residues. V was clipped by 6 bases and J by 0 bases; unmatched bases: 7. CDR1 is SGHRS, CDR2 YFSETQ, per germline. The CDR3 DNA follows: TGCGCCAGCACCTCGTTGGGACAGGGGGCCTCCTACGAGCAGTACTTC. As protein: CASTSLGQGASYEQYF.

This clone was seen a single time. The chain recombines TRBV9 with TRBJ1-1, with D possibly TRBD1 on 5 matching bases. V lost 3 bases and J lost 8, with 17 bases in between. The V gene's germline CDR1 is SGDLS and CDR2 YYNGEE. The CDR3 totals 14 residues. The DNA for the CDR3 is TGTGCCAGCAGCGGAGCGGGACGCGGCACGGAAGCTTTCTTT. Translation gives CASSGAGRGTEAFF. Full variable domain (remainder filled in from reference TRBV9 and TRBJ1-1): DSGVTQTPKHLITATGQRVTLRCSPRSGDLSVYWYQQSLDQGLQFLIQYYNGEERAKGNILERFSAQQFPDLHSELNLSSLELGDSALYFCASSGAGRGTEAFFGQGTRLTVV.